This entry features one TCR beta chain sequence. The target antigen is unknown. Roughly 40,000 genome equivalents of blood DNA were amplified for TRB. TRB was amplified by touch-down multiplex PCR, primer pools A and B combined. From the multiplex PCR reads, TCRdb lists one entry per CDR3 protein and no DNA. The listing contains approximately 8,000 distinct CDR3 sequences. These data come from a study of T cell clusters in autoimmune cytopenias. Notes on the study in general: Physiological T cell clusters of healthy donors were apparently absent in primary autoimmune cytopenia patients. TRB repertoire shifts in secondary cytopenia and chronic lymphocytic leukemia mostly reflected lymphoma, not autoimmunity.

From germline, CDR1 is SEHNR and CDR2 FQNEAQ (reference sequence). CDR3 length: 14 amino acids. The data also belong to a second study, concerning T cell repertoires in aging, cancer and after chemotherapy. That source reports: Median generation probability rose over the chemotherapy interval in each cancer cohort, suggesting rebound thymic output. Hematological cancer patients had lymphoid organ infiltration that may impair thymic emigration or T cell expansion.

This sequence was found in a human donor with an autoimmune cytopenia or autoimmune hepatitis (not recorded which). The sample consisted of peripheral blood. This chain links TRBV7-9 with TRBJ2-7. The CDR3 region is CASTSDRGSYEQYF.